This T cell receptor (beta chain) came from a study of lymphopenia after photon versus proton radiotherapy (dated by TCRdb to between 2018 and 2020). Regarding the complete study: The immunological effects of photon versus proton radiation therapy were compared in patients with gastrointestinal tumors who developed high-grade lymphopenia. The 20 patients in the cohort had gastrointestinal tumors, were treated with either photon or proton therapy, and subsequently developed lymphopenia. The goal of the study was to characterize the differences between the two radiation modalities in how they affect the immune system. General conclusions and limits of the study: During treatment, patients who received proton therapy stayed relatively stable, whereas patients who received photon therapy lost naive T cells and TCR diversity and gained effector/memory populations. The authors looked at the survival association only in patients who died, and they framed better survival with proton therapy as a possibility rather than a demonstrated result. Across the cohort, among patients who died, a greater drop in TCR diversity after the nadir was inversely correlated with overall survival time. After the lymphocyte count nadir, photon-treated repertoires showed oligoclonal expansion, especially of CD8+ Temra cells, which drove the drop in diversity.

Libraries were constructed by the immunoSEQ multiplex PCR assay. T cell repertoires were profiled with deep sequencing of rearranged TCR beta loci together with multiparametric flow cytometry. What TCRdb holds here is the immuneACCESS table cut down to in-frame rearrangements. Part of the clones is not present; checked against another copy, under half of the missing clones reflect an unresolved V gene, and the others are unexplained. Recorded for this sample are around 23,000 clones; around 90% of them occurred a single time. Less than 20% of the sample is held by the ten biggest clonotypes. On this clone: The target of this receptor is not known. No base quality information exists; no much larger clone differs at one position.

The CDR3 holds 14 amino acids from the cysteine to the phenylalanine. Only the CDR3 DNA stays, 42 bases, in frame from base 1. For CDR1 and CDR2, the germline V gene (reference sequence) lists MNHEY and SMNVEV. V sheds 7 bases and J sheds 7 bases, leaving 17 bases between their ends. Sequencing was performed on peripheral blood, taken from a patient treated with photon-based radiotherapy. This receptor was obtained from a middle-aged man with gastric cancer. The V gene is TRBV27 and the J gene is TRBJ1-5; the D gene is possibly TRBD1, with 5 bases matching. The nucleotide sequence reads as follows: TGTGCCAGCAAGGGCGGGGGTCTAGACCAGCCCCAGCATTTT. Translated, it gives CASKGGGLDQPQHF.